This entry concerns a single TCR beta chain. The antigen is not known. This sample was taken from a study of T cells in localized non-small cell lung cancer. TCRdb keeps only in-frame clones here, not all; method: immunoSEQ multiplex PCR. The sample has fewer than 15,000 clones, roughly 84% seen once. CDR1 and CDR2 (germline): MGHRA, YSYEKL. Trimming left V 1 base short and J 0 bases short, with 6 bases between. The CDR3 consists of 14 residues. Points from the study as a whole: A median of approximately 60 of the top 100 tumor clones appeared in adjacent lung, which was paired and uninvolved.

The V and J genes are TRBV4-1 and TRBJ1-1; no firm D call. The sequencing used peripheral blood, collected before any cancer treatment. The receptor was isolated from a male donor older than 55 with stage I squamous cell lung carcinoma. The CDR3: CASSQVGLNTEAFF. Written as DNA, the CDR3 is TGCGCCAGCAGCCAAGTCGGTTTGAACACTGAAGCTTTCTTT.